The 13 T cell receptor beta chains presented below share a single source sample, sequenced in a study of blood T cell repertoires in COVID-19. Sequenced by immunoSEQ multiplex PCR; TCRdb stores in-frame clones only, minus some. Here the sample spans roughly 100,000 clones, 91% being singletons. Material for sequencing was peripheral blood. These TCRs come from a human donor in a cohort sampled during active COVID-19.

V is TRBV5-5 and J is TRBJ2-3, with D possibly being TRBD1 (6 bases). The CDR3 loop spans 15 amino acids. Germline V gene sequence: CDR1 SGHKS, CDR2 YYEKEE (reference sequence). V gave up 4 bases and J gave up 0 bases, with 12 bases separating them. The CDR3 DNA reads TGTGCCAGCAGCGACCGACAGGTTAGCACAGATACGCAGTATTTT. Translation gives CASSDRQVSTDTQYF.

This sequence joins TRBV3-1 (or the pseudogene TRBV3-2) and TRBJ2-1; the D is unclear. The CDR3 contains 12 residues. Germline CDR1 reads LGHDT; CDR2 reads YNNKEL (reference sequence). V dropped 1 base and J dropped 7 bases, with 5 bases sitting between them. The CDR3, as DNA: TGTGCCAGCAGCCAAGTTAGAAATGAGCAGTTCTTC. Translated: CASSQVRNEQFF.

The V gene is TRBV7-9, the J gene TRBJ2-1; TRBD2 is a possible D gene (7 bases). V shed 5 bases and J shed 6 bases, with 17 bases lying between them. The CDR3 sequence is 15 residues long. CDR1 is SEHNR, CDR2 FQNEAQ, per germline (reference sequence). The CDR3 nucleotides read TGTGCCAGCAGCCGGGGGGCTAGCGGTACCAATGAGCAGTTCTTC. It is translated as CASSRGASGTNEQFF.

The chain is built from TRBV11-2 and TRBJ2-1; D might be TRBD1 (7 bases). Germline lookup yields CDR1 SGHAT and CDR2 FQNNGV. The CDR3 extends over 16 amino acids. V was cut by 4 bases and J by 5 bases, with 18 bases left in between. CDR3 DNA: TGTGCCAGCAGCTCGACCCACAGGGGAGGTAACAATGAGCAGTTCTTC. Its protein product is CASSSTHRGGNNEQFF.

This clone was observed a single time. The CDR3 loop is CASRRDVYSNQPQHF. Written as DNA, the CDR3 is TGTGCCAGCAGGAGGGATGTGTATAGCAATCAGCCCCAGCATTTT. The gene calls are TRBV6-5 and TRBJ1-5; D call uncertain. CDR1 is MNHEY and CDR2 is SVGAGI in the germline V gene. V lost 6 bases, J lost 0 bases, and 12 bases lay in between. This CDR3 comprises 15 residues.

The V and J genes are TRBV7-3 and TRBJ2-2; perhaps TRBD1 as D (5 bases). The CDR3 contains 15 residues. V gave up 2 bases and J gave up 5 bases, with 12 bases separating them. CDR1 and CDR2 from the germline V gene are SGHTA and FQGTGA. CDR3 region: CASSLDRRATGELFF. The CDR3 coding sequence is TGTGCCAGCAGCTTAGACAGACGAGCGACCGGGGAGCTGTTTTTT.

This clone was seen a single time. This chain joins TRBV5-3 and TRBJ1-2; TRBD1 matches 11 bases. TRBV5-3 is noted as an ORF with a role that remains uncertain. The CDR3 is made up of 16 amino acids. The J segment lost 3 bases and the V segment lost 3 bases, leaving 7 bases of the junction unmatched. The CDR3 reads CARSSRTGGIDYGYTF. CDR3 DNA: TGTGCCAGAAGCTCCCGGACAGGGGGCATAGACTATGGCTACACCTTC.

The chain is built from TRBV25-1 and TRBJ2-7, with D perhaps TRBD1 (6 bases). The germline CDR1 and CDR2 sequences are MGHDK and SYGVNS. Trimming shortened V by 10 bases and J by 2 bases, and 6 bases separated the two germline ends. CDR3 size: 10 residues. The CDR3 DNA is TGTGCCACAGGGGCCTACGAGCAGTACTTC. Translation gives CATGAYEQYF.

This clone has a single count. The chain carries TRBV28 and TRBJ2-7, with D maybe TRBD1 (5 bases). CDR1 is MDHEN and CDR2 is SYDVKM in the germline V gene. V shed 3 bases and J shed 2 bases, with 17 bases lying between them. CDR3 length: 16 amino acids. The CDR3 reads CASSFSLAGLTYEQYF. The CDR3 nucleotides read TGTGCCAGCAGTTTCTCGCTGGCAGGGTTAACCTACGAGCAGTACTTC.

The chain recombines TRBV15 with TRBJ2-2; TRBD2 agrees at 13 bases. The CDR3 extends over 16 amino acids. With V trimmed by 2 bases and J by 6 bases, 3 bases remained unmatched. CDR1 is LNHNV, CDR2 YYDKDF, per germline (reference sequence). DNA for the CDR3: TGTGCCACCAGCAGACCCGGACTAGCGGGAGCCGGGGAGCTGTTTTTT. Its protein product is CATSRPGLAGAGELFF.

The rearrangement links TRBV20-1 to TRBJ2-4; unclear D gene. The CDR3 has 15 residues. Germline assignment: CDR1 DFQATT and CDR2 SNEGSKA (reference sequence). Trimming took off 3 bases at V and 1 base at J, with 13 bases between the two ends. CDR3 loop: CSASSFRSAKNIQYF. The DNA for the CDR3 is TGCAGTGCTAGTAGCTTCCGGTCGGCCAAAAACATTCAGTACTTC.

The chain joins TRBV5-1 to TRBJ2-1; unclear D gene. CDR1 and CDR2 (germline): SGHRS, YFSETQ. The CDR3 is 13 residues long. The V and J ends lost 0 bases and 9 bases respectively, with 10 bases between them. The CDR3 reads CASSLAGFGEQFF. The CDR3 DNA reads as TGCGCCAGCAGCTTGGCCGGGTTCGGTGAGCAGTTCTTC.

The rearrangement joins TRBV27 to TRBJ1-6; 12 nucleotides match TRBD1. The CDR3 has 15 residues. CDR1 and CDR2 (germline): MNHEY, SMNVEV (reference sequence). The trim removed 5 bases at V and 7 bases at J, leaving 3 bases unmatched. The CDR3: CASSGTGGRNSPLHF. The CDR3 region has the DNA TGTGCCAGCAGTGGGACAGGGGGCAGGAATTCACCCCTCCACTTT.